The clone carrying this T cell receptor (beta chain) was picked up a small number of times. As yet, its antigen is unknown. This specimen comes from a study of blood T cells in healthy people across ages. Findings of the study overall: Observed TCR beta diversity per million T cells went down as age went up. This fall followed a roughly linear course with age.

Together with a sample-barcoded 5' primer, a J-beta primer mix was included in a second PCR lasting roughly 6 to 12 cycles. Each TCR beta cDNA got a 12-nucleotide random molecular identifier. Each CDR3 protein gets one entry after TCRdb re-called the 5' RACE reads with MiXCR. Among about 800,000 distinct CDR3 sequences listed, about half were seen once. The CDR3 covers 17 residues. J gave up 3 bases and V 2 bases, and 3 bases lay outside the gene matches. The germline V gene has CDR1 SGHTA and CDR2 FQGNSA. The sequence was obtained from an elderly man in good health. Sequencing was done on a sample of blood. The chain is built from TRBV7-2 and TRBJ2-3, with TRBD2 matching over 15 bases. The CDR3 DNA reads as TGTGCCAGCAGCTTAATGGGACTAGCGGGAGGAACAGATACGCAGTATTTT. It translates to CASSLMGLAGGTDTQYF. Full variable domain (missing parts from reference TRBV7-2 and TRBJ2-3): GAGVSQSPSNKVTEKGKDVELRCDPISGHTALYWYRQSLGQGLEFLIYFQGNSAPDKSGLPSDRFSAERTGGSVSTLTIQRTQQEDSAVYLCASSLMGLAGGTDTQYFGPGTRLTVL.